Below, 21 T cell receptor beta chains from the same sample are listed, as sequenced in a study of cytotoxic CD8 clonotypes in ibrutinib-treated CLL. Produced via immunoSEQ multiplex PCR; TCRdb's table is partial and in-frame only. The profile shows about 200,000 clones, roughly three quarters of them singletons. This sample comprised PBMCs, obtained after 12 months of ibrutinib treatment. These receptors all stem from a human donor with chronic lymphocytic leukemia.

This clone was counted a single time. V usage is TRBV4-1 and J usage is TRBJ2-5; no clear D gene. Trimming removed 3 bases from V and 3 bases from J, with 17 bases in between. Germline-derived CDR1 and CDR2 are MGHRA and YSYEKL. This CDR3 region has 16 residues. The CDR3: CASSHPKVTMEETQYF. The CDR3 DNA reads TGCGCCAGCAGCCACCCGAAAGTCACTATGGAAGAGACCCAGTACTTC.

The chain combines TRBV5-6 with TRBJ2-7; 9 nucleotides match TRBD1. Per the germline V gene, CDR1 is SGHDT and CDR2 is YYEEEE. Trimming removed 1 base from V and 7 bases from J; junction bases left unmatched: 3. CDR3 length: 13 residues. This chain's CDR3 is CASSLNRGREQYF. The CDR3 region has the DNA TGTGCCAGCAGCTTGAACAGGGGGCGAGAGCAGTACTTC.

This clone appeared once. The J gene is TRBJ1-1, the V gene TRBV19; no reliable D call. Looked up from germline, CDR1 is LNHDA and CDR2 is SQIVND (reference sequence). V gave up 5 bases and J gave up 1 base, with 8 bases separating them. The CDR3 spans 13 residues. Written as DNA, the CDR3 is TGTGCCAGTAGTTCAGGTGGGAACACTGAAGCTTTCTTT. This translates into CASSSGGNTEAFF.

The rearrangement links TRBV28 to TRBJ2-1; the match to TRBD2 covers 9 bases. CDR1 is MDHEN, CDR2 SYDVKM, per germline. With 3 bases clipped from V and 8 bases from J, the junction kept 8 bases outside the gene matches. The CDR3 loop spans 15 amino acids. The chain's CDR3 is CASSLRREGRHEQFF. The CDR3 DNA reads TGTGCCAGCAGTTTGAGGCGGGAGGGCCGCCATGAGCAGTTCTTC.

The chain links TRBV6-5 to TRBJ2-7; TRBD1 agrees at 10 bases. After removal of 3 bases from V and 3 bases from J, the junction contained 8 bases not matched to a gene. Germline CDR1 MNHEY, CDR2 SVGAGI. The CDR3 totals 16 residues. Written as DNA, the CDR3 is TGTGCCAGCAGTTATTATAGGGGACAGGGGTACTACGAGCAGTACTTC. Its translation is CASSYYRGQGYYEQYF.

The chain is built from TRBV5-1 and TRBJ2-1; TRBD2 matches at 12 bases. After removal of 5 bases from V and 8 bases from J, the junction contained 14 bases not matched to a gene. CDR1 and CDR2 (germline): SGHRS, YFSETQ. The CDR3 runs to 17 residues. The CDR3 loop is CASSWGVGTSGSHEQFF. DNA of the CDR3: TGCGCCAGCAGTTGGGGCGTAGGGACTAGCGGGTCTCATGAGCAGTTCTTC.

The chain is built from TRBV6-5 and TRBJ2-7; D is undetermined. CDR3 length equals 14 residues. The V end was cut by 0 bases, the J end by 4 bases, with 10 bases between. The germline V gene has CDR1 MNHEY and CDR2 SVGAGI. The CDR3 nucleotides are TGTGCCAGCAGTTACTCATGGGGTCCATACGAGCAGTACTTC. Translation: CASSYSWGPYEQYF.

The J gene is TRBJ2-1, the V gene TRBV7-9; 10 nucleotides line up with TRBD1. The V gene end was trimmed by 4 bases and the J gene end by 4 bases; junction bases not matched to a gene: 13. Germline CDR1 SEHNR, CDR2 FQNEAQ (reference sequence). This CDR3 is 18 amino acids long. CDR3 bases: TGTGCCAGCAGCTCACAAGGGGTTCGGGGACAGGGGTACAATGAGCAGTTCTTC. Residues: CASSSQGVRGQGYNEQFF.

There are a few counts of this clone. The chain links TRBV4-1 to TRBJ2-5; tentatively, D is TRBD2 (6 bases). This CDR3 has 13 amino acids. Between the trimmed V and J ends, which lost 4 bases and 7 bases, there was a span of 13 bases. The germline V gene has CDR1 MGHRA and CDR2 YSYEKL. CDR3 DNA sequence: TGCGCCAGCAGCCGAACGGGGGTTGGGACCCAGTACTTC. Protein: CASSRTGVGTQYF.

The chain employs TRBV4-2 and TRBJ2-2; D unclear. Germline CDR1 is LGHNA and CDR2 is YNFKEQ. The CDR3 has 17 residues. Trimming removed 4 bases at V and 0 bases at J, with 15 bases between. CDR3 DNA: TGTGCCAGCAGCCTTACCCACACCGGCGCGAACACCGGGGAGCTGTTTTTT. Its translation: CASSLTHTGANTGELFF.

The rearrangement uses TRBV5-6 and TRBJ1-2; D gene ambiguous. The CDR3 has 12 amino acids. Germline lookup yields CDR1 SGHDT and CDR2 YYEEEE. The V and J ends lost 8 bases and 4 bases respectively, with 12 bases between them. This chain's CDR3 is CARGGRCYGYTF. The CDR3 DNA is TGTGCCAGGGGAGGACGGTGCTATGGCTACACCTTC.

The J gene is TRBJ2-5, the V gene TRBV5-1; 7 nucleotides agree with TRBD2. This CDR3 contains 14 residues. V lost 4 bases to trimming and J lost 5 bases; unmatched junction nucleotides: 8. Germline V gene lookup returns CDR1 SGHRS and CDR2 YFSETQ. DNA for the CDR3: TGCGCCAGCAGCGGCGGGGGTGGTTGGGAGACCCAGTACTTC. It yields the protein CASSGGGGWETQYF.

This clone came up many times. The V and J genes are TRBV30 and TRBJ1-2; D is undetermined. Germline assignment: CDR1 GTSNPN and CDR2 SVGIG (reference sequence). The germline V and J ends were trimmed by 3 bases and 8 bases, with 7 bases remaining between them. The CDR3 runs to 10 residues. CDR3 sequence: CAWREDGYTF. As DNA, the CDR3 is TGTGCCTGGAGGGAGGACGGCTACACCTTC. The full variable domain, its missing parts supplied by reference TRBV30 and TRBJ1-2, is SQTIHQWPATLVQPVGSPLSLECTVEGTSNPNLYWYRQAAGRGLQLLFYSVGIGQISSEVPQNLSASRPQDRQFILSSKKLLLSDSGFYLCAWREDGYTFGSGTRLTVV.

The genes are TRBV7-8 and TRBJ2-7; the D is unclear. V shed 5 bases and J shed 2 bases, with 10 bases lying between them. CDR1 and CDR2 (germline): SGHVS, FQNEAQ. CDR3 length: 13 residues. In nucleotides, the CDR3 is TGTGCCAGCAGCGGGAAAGCCACCTACGAGCAGTACTTC. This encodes CASSGKATYEQYF.

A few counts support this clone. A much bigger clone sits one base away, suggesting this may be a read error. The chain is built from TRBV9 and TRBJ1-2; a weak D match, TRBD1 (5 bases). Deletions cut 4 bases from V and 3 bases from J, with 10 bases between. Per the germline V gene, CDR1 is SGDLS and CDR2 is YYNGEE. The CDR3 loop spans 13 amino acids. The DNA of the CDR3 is TGTGCCAGCAGCCCAGACAGTTACTATGGCTACACCTTC. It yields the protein CASSPDSYYGYTF. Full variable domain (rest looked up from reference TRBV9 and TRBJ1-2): DSGVTQTPKHLITATGQRVTLRCSPRSGDLSVYWYQQSLDQGLQFLIQYYNGEERAKGNILERFSAQQFPDLHSELNLSSLELGDSALYFCASSPDSYYGYTFGSGTRLTVV.

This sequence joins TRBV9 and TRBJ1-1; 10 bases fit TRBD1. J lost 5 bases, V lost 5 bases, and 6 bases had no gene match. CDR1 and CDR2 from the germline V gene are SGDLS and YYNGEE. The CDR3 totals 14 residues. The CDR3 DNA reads TGTGCCAGCAGACCCGGACAGGGGGTTACTGAAGCTTTCTTT. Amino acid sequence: CASRPGQGVTEAFF.

The CDR3: CASSLQRQGYGYTF. The DNA for the CDR3 is TGTGCCAGCAGCTTGCAACGACAGGGCTATGGCTACACCTTC. The chain employs TRBV5-4 and TRBJ1-2, with TRBD1 matching 7 bases. The V gene's germline CDR1 is SGHNT and CDR2 YYREEE (reference sequence). The CDR3 is made up of 14 amino acids. Trimming took 1 base from V and 4 from J; bases not matched to a gene: 4.

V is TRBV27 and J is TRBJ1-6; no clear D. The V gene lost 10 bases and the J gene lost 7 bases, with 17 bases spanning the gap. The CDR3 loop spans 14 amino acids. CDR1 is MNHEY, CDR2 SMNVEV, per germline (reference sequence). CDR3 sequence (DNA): TGTGCCACCAAGGACCCCTATAAGAATTCACCCCTCCACTTT. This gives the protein CATKDPYKNSPLHF.

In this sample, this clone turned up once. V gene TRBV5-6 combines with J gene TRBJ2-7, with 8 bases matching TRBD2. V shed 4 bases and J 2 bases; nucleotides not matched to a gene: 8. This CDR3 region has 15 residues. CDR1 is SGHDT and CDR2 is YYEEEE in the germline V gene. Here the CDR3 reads CASSPGTRGTYEQYF. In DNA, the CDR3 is TGTGCCAGCAGCCCTGGGACTAGGGGAACCTACGAGCAGTACTTC.

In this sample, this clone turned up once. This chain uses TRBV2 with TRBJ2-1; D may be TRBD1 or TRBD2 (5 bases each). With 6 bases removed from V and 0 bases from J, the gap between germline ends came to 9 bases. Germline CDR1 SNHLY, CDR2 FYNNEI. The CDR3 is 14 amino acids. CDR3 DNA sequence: TGTGCCAGCAGGGGGACGGGCTCCTACAATGAGCAGTTCTTC. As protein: CASRGTGSYNEQFF. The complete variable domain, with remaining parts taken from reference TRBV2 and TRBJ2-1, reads EPEVTQTPSHQVTQMGQEVILRCVPISNHLYFYWYRQILGQKVEFLVSFYNNEISEKSEIFDDQFSVERPDGSNFTLKIRSTKLEDSAMYFCASRGTGSYNEQFFGPGTRLTVL.

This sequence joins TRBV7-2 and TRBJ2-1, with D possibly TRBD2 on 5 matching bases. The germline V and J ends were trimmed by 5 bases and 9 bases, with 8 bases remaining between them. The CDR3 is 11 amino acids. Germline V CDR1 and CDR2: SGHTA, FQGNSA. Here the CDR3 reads CASSLRGEQFF. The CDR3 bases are TGTGCCAGCAGCCTACGGGGTGAGCAGTTCTTC.